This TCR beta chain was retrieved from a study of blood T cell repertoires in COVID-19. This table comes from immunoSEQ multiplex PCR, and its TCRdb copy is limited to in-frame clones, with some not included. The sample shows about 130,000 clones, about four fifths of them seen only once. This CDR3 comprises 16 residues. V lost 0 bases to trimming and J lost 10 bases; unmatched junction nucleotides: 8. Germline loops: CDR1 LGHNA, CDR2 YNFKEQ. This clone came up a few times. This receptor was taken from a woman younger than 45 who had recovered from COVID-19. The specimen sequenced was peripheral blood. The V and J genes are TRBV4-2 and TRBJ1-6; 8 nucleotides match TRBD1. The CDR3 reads CASSQEGAGGRSPLHF. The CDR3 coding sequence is TGTGCCAGCAGCCAAGAAGGGGCAGGGGGCCGCTCACCCCTCCACTTT.